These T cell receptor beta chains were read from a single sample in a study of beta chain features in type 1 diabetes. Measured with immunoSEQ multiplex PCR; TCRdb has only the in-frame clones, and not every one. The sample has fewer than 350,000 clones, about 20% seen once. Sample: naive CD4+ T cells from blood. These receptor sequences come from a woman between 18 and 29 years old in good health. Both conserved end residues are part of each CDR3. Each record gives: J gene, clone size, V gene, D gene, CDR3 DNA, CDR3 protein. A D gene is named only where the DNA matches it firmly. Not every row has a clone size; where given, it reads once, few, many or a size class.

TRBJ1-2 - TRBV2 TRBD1 TGTGCCACCGACAGGGAAAGTAACTATGGCTACACCTTC CATDRESNYGYTF
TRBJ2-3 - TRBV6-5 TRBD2 TGTGCCAGCAGAGGACTAGCGGGGGAAATAGATACGCAGTATTTT CASRGLAGEIDTQYF
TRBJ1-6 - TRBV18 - TGTGCCAGCTCACCAAGAGATTCACCCCTCCACTTT CASSPRDSPLHF
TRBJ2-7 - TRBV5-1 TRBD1 TGCGCCAGCACCGACAGGGGGCTTATCGAGCAGTACTTC CASTDRGLIEQYF
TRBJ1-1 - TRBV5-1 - TGCGCCAGCAGAACAGGGACCTCGAACACTGAAGCTTTCTTT CASRTGTSNTEAFF
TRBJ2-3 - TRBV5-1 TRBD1 TGCGCCAGCAGCTTGAGGACAGGCACCACAGATACGCAGTATTTT CASSLRTGTTDTQYF
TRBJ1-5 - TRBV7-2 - TGTGCCAGCAGCGAGGCTAGCGAGGGGCCCCAGCATTTT CASSEASEGPQHF
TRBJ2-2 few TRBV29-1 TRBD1 TGCAGCGTTGTGGGGACAGTTAACACCGGGGAGCTGTTTTTT CSVVGTVNTGELFF
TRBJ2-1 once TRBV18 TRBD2 TGTGCCAGCTCCCAGACTAGCGGGGAAAATGAGCAGTTCTTC CASSQTSGENEQFF
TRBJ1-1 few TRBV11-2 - TGTGCCAGCAGCGGACTGAAGAACACTGAAGCTTTCTTT CASSGLKNTEAFF
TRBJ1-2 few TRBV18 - TGTGCCAGCTCAGGTCAGGGAAACTATGGCTACACCTTC CASSGQGNYGYTF
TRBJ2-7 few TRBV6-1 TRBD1 TGTGCCAGCAGTGCTCCCGGGACAGGGGTCTACGAGCAGTACTTC CASSAPGTGVYEQYF
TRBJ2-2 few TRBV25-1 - TGTGCCAGCAGTTCGGCAGGGGTGGGCACCGGGGAGCTGTTTTTT CASSSAGVGTGELFF
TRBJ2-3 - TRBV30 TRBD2 TGTGCCTGCACGGGAGGTGGGGGTGGCACAGATACGCAGTATTTT CACTGGGGGTDTQYF
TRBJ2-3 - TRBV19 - TGTGCCACCGCTTCTGGAGGTTATTACACAGATACGCAGTATTTT CATASGGYYTDTQYF
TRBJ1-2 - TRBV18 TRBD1 TGTGCCAGCTCACCAACGGGACAGGCCTATGGCTACACCTTC CASSPTGQAYGYTF
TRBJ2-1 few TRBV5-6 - TGTGCCAGCAGCTTGGAACGGGTTCAGTTCTTC CASSLERVQFF
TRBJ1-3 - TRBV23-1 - TGCGCCAGCAGTCAATCGTTAGATCGAAACACCATATATTTT CASSQSLDRNTIYF
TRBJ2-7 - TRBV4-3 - TGCGCCAGCAGCCAAGGTAACTTCCCCTACGAGCAGTACTTC CASSQGNFPYEQYF
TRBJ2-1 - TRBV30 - TGTGCCTGGAATAAGTTTAGGGGCCTTTACAATGAGCAGTTCTTC CAWNKFRGLYNEQFF
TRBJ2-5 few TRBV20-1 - TGCAGTGCTCTGGCCCCGGAGACCCAGTACTTC CSALAPETQYF
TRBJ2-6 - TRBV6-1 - TGTGCCAGCAAACAGGTTCGCGGCGGGGCCAACGTCCTGACTTTC CASKQVRGGANVLTF
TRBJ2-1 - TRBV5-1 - TGCGCCAGCAGCTTGGGGGCTAGAGGGGGTGAGCAGTTCTTC CASSLGARGGEQFF
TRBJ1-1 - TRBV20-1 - TGCAGTGCCGCAGTATTCTCTGAAGCTTTCTTT CSAAVFSEAFF
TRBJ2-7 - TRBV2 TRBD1 TGTGCCAGCAGCGCGGACAGGGCCACCTACGAGCAGTACTTC CASSADRATYEQYF
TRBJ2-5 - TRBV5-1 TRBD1 TGCGCCAGCAGCTCCCGGGACAGAGAGACCCAGTACTTC CASSSRDRETQYF
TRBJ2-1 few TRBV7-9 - TGTGCCAGCAGCTTGGCAGGGTCCAATGAGCAGTTCTTC CASSLAGSNEQFF
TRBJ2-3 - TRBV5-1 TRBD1 TGCGCCAGCAGCCTTCGGACAGGGGGCGCAGATACGCAGTATTTT CASSLRTGGADTQYF
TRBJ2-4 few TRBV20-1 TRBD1 TGCAGTGCCTACAGGGGAAACATTCAGTACTTC CSAYRGNIQYF
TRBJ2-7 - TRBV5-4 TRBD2 TGTGCCAGCAGCCGACTAGCGGGAGGGAGCTACGAGCAGTACTTC CASSRLAGGSYEQYF
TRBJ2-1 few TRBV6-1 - TGTGCCGCAGCAGGGGCGGGAGCTGTGGAGCAGTTCTTC CAAAGAGAVEQFF
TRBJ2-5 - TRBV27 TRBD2 TGTGCCAGCGGGAGGACTAGCGGGGGGCACCAAGAGACCCAGTACTTC CASGRTSGGHQETQYF
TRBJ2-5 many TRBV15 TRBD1 TGTGCCACCAGTACGACAGGGGAGACCCAGTACTTC CATSTTGETQYF
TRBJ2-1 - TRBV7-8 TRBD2 TGTGCCAGCAGCTTAGAACTAGCGGGAGGGAATGAGCAGTTCTTC CASSLELAGGNEQFF
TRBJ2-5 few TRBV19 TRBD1 TGTGCCAGTAGAATCGACAGGGGGCAAGAGACCCAGTACTTC CASRIDRGQETQYF
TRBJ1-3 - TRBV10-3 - TGTGCCATCAGTGATAGGGGGACTGGAAACACCATATATTTT CAISDRGTGNTIYF
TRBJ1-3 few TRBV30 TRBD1 TGTGCCTGGAGTGTCTTCGGGACAGACTCTGGAAACACCATATATTTT CAWSVFGTDSGNTIYF
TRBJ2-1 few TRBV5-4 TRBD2 TGTGCCAGCAGCTATCAGGGACTAGCTGGCAATGAGCAGTTCTTC CASSYQGLAGNEQFF
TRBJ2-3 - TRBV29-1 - TGCAGCGCGGGAGCCCCCGAGGCAGATACGCAGTATTTT CSAGAPEADTQYF
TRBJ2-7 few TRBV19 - TGTGCCAGTAGTACTTCGACAGGACTCTCCTACGAGCAGTACTTC CASSTSTGLSYEQYF
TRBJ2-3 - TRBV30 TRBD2 TGTGCCTGGACAGGGCTAGCGGGAGCAGATACGCAGTATTTT CAWTGLAGADTQYF
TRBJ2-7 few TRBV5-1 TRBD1 TGCGCCAGCAGCTTGAGACAGGGGGCCCACGAGCAGTACTTC CASSLRQGAHEQYF